This TCR beta chain stems from a study of blood T cell repertoires in COVID-19. The overall study: Material from acute and convalescent COVID-19 was sourced from the United States, Italy and Spain. From T cells, B-cell-depleted T cells, or PBMCs came the material, which was cDNA or gDNA.

V lost 4 bases and J lost 2; bases outside the gene matches: 8. Germline V gene data show CDR1 as SGHVS and CDR2 as FQNEAQ. This CDR3 is built from 16 residues. The recovered donors of Cohort 3 showed two negative PCRs, clearance, or symptom resolution. In the original analysis: Amplification from reference gene primers served as the basis for estimated nucleated cell counts. Clones were read by immunoSEQ multiplex PCR, and TCRdb kept only the in-frame ones, dropping some. V and J calls plus clone size are reproduced from that table; the DNA served to infer D and trimming. The repertoire has a few hundred thousand clones, around 85% of them found once; the top ten carry under 2.5%.

The sample comprised PBMCs or T cells enriched from blood (not recorded which). The TCR originated in a man aged 25 to 40 who had recovered from COVID-19. The V call is TRBV7-8, the J call TRBJ2-7; TRBD1 aligns across 10 bases. CDR3 bases: TGTGCCAGCAGCTCTGCTCTAGGGACAGGGGCCTACGAGCAGTACTTC. Its protein product is CASSSALGTGAYEQYF.